The T cell receptor (beta chain) under discussion was sequenced for a study of blood T cell repertoires in COVID-19. From germline, CDR1 is MNHEY and CDR2 SVGAGI. The CDR3 is 13 amino acids. V shed 6 bases and J 2 bases; nucleotides not matched to a gene: 2. This table comes from immunoSEQ multiplex PCR, and its TCRdb copy is limited to in-frame clones, with some not included. The sample has hundreds of thousands of clones; approximately 90% are singletons. The specimen was PBMCs or T cells enriched from blood (not recorded which). This TCR was sampled from a man aged 25-45 years who had recovered from COVID-19. The chain has TRBV6-5 and TRBJ1-1; TRBD1 aligns across 8 bases. CDR3 DNA sequence: TGTGCCAGCAGACAGGGGGGCAACACTGAAGCTTTCTTT. The encoded protein is CASRQGGNTEAFF.